This T cell receptor beta chain was retrieved from a study of T cells expressing NK-cell markers. The CDR3 length is 16 residues. CDR1 is KGHDR, CDR2 SFDVKD, per germline. Each CDR3 protein gets one entry in TCRdb, which reprocessed the 5' RACE reads and gives no DNA. Reported are some 440,000 distinct CDR3 sequences; the ten largest clones contain 1.4%. Sequencing input: blood T cells: a sorted CD56 or NKG2C T cell subset, CD4+ or CD8+ T cells, or bulk PBMC T cells (not recorded which). The receptor was isolated from a woman in her 50s in good health. The chain combines TRBV24-1 with TRBJ2-1; TCRdb gives TRBD2 as the D gene, but with no DNA this cannot be confirmed. Here the CDR3 reads CATSGTGTPHPNEQFF.